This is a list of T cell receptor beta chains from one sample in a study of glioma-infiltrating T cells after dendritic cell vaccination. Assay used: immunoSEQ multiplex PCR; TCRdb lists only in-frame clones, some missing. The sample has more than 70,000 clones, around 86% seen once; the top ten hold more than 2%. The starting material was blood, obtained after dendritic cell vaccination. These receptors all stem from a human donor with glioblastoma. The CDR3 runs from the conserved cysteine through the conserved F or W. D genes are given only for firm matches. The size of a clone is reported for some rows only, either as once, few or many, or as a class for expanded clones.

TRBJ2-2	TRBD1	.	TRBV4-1	TGCGCCAGCAGGGGGACAGCGAACACCGGGGAGCTGTTTTTT	CASRGTANTGELFF
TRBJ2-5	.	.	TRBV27	TGTGCCAGCAGTTTATTAGCCGGGAGCAAGACCCAGTACTTC	CASSLLAGSKTQYF
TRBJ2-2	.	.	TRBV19	TGTGCCAGTTTTTCAGCGGGGAACACCGGGGAGCTGTTTTTT	CASFSAGNTGELFF
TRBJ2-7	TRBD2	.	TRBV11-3	TGTGCCAGCAGCTTGCGACTAGCGGGACCAAACGTTGGCTACGAGCAGTACTTC	CASSLRLAGPNVGYEQYF
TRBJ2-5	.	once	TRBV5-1	TGCGCCAGCAGCCTAGACGTCCGGGAGACCCAGTACTTC	CASSLDVRETQYF
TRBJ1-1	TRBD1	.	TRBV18	TGTGCCAGCTCACCTTTGACAGGGGGGGCCGCTGAAGCTTTCTTT	CASSPLTGGAAEAFF
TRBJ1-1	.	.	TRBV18	TGTGCCAGTCTAATAACCTCTACCTCGTCCACTGAAGCTTTCTTT	CASLITSTSSTEAFF
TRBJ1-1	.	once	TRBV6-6	TGTGCCAGCAAACAGGGTAGTCTATCTGAAGCTTTCTTT	CASKQGSLSEAFF
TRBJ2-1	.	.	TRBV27	TGTGCCAGCAGTTCAGCGGGTAGGGGTGAGCAGTTCTTC	CASSSAGRGEQFF
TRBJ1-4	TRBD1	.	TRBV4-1	TGCGCCAGCAGCCACCTAAGGGGACAGGGGGATGAAAAACTGTTTTTT	CASSHLRGQGDEKLFF
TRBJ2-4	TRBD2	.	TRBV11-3	TGTGCCAGCAGCCCGGCCCGGGTCCCGGGGGGCATTCAGTACTTC	CASSPARVPGGIQYF
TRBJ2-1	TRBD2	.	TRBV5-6	TGTGCCAGCAGTATCGGGGGGGCGGGAGGTCTCAATGAGCAGTTCTTC	CASSIGGAGGLNEQFF
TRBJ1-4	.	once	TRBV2	TGTGCCAGCAGGCCCAACGAGGGTAATGAAAAACTGTTTTTT	CASRPNEGNEKLFF